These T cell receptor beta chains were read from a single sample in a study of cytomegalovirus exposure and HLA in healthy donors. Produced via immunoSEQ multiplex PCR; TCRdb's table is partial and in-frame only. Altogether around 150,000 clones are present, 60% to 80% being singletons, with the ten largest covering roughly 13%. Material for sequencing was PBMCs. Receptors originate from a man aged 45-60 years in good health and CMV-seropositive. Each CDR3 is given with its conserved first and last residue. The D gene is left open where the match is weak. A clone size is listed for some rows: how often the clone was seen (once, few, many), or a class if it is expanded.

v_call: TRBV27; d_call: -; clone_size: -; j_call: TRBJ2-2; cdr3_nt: TGTGCCAGCAGACAGGGTCGGGCCGGGGAGCTGTTTTTT; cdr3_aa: CASRQGRAGELFF
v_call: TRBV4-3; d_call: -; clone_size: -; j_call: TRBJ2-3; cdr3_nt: TGCGCCAGCAGCCAAGGAGACCCACTAGGGAGCACAGATACGCAGTATTTT; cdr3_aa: CASSQGDPLGSTDTQYF
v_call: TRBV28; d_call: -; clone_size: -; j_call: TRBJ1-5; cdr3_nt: TGTGCCAGCAGTTTATGGTCGGGACTGAGCAATCAGCCCCAGCATTTT; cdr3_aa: CASSLWSGLSNQPQHF
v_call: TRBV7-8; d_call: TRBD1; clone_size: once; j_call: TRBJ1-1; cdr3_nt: TGTGCCAGCAGTCCTAGGGACAGGAACACTGAAGCTTTCTTT; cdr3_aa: CASSPRDRNTEAFF
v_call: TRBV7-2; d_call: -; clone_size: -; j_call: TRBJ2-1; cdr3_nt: TGTGCCAGCAGCTTCGGAGGTTACGACAATGAGCAGTTCTTC; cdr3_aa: CASSFGGYDNEQFF
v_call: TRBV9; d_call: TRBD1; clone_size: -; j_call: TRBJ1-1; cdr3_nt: TGTGCCAGCAGCGCAACAGGGGGTGGCACTGAAGCTTTCTTT; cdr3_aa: CASSATGGGTEAFF
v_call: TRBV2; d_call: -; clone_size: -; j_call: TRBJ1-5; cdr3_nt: TGTGCCAGCAGTGGAATGGGGGGGAATCAGCCCCAGCATTTT; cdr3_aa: CASSGMGGNQPQHF
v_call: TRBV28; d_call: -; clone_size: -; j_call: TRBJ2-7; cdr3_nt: TGTGCCAGCAGTTTCGGAGGAAGGTTCGAGCAGTACTTC; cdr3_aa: CASSFGGRFEQYF
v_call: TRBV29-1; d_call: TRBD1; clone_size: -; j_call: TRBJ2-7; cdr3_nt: TGCAGCGTTAGAGGACAGGGGGCGTCTAAGGAGCAGTACTTC; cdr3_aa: CSVRGQGASKEQYF
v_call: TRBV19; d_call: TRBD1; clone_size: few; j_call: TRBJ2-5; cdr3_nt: TGTGCCAGTAGGGGGACAGGAGGCGGCAGAGAGACCCAGTACTTC; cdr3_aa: CASRGTGGGRETQYF
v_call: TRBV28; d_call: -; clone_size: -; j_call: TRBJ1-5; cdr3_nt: TGTGCCAGCAATAAGGGGGTAAGCAATCAGCCCCAGCATTTT; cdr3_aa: CASNKGVSNQPQHF
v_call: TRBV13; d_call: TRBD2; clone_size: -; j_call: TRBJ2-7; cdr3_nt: TGTGCCAGCAGCCGCGGGGGGAGCGAGCAGTACTTC; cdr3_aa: CASSRGGSEQYF
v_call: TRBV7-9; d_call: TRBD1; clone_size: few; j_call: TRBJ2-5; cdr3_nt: TGTGCCAGCAGCACCTCCGGGACAGGTCTAAAAGAGACCCAGTACTTC; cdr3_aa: CASSTSGTGLKETQYF
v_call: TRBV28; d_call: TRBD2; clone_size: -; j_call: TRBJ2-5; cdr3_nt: TGTGCCAGCAGTTCCCAGCGGGGCCCCCAAGAGACCCAGTACTTC; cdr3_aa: CASSSQRGPQETQYF
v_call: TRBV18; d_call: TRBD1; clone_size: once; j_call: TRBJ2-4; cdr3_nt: TGTGCCAGCTCACCCCTGGACAGGGGACCTAAAAACATTCAGTACTTC; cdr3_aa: CASSPLDRGPKNIQYF
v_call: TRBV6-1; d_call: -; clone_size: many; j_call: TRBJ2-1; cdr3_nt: TGTGCCAGCATCGACTGGAACAATGAGCAGTTCTTC; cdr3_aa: CASIDWNNEQFF
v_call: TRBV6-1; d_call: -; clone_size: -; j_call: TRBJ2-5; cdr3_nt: TGTGCCAGCAGTGAAGCGGGAGGTAGCCAAGAGACCCAGTACTTC; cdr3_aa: CASSEAGGSQETQYF
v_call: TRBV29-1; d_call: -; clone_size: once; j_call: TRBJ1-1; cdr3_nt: TGCAGCGTGAGGGGACTGCAGAACACTGAAGCTTTCTTT; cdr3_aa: CSVRGLQNTEAFF
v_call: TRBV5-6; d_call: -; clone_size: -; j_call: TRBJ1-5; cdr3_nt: TGTGCCAGCAGCATGGGGGTCAGGGATCAGCCCCAGCATTTT; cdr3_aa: CASSMGVRDQPQHF
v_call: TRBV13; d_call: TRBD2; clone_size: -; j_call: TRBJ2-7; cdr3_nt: TGTGCCAGCAGCTTAGGAGGACTAGGCGAGCAGTACTTC; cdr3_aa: CASSLGGLGEQYF
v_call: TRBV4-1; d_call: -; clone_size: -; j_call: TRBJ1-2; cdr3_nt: TGCGCCAGCAGCCAAGCCCAGGGCTCCTATGGCTACACCTTC; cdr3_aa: CASSQAQGSYGYTF
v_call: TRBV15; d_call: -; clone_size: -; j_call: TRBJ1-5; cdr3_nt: TGTGCCACCAGCAGAGTAATGGCGGGGGTTCAGCCCCAGCATTTT; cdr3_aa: CATSRVMAGVQPQHF
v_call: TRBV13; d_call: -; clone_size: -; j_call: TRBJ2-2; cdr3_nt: TGTGCCAGCAGCCTTAACACCGGGGAGCTGTTTTTT; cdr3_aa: CASSLNTGELFF
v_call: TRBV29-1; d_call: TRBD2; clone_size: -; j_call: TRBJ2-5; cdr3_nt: TGCAGCGTCGGACTAGCGGGGAAGCTCCAAGAGACCCAGTACTTC; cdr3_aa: CSVGLAGKLQETQYF
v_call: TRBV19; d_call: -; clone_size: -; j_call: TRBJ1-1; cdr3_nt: TGTGCCAGTAGTCCACAACCTTTGAACACTGAAGCTTTCTTT; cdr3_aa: CASSPQPLNTEAFF
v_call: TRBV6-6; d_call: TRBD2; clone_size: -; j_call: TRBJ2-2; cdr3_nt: TGTGCCAGCAGGCTCAGCGGGGGGGCCGCCGGGGAGCTGTTTTTT; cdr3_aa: CASRLSGGAAGELFF
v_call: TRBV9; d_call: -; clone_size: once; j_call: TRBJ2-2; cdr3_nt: TGTGCCAGCAGCGTAGAGGGCGAGGGCACGAACACCGGGGAGCTGTTTTTT; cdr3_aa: CASSVEGEGTNTGELFF
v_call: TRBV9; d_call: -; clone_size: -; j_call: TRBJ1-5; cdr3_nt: TGTGCCAGCAGCCCCGAGGTGGGAGGGAATCAGCCCCAGCATTTT; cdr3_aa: CASSPEVGGNQPQHF
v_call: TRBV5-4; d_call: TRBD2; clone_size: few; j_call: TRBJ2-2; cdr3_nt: TGTGCCAGCAGATCGGACAGGGGACTAGCGGGGCGGACCGGGGAGCTGTTTTTT; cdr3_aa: CASRSDRGLAGRTGELFF
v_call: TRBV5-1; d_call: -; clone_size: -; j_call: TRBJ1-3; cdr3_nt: TGCGCCAGCAGCTTGGGGGACATTGGAAACACCATATATTTT; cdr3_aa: CASSLGDIGNTIYF
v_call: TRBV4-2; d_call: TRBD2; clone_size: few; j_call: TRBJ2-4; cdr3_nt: TGTGCCAGCAGCCAAAGTACGGGAGGCAAAAACATTCAGTACTTC; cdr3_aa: CASSQSTGGKNIQYF
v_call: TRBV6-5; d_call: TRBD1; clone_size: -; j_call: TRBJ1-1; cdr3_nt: TGTGCCAGCAGCCGACAGGGGGACACTGAAGCTTTCTTT; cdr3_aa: CASSRQGDTEAFF
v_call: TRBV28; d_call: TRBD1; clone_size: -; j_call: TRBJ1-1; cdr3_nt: TGTGCCAGCAAGTGGACAGGGGTGAACACTGAAGCTTTCTTT; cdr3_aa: CASKWTGVNTEAFF
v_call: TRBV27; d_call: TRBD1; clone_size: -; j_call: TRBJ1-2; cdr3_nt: TGTGCCAGCAGTTTAAGGCAGGGGGAAAGCTACACCTTC; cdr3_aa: CASSLRQGESYTF
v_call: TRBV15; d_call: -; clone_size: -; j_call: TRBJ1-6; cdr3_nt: TGTGCCACCAGCAGGTGGGGGCGCGGGTCACCCCTCCACTTT; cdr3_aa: CATSRWGRGSPLHF
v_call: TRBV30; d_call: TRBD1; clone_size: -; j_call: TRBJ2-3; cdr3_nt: TGTGCCTGGACAGGGGGAACAGATACGCAGTATTTT; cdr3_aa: CAWTGGTDTQYF
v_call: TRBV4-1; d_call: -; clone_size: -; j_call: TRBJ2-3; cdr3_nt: TGCGCCAGCAACCGGGAGCAGGCTAGAGGGGATACGCAGTATTTT; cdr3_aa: CASNREQARGDTQYF
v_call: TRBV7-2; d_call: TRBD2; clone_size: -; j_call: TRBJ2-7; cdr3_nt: TGTGCCAGCAGCCCGGGGGGGCCGTACGAGCAGTACTTC; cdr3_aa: CASSPGGPYEQYF
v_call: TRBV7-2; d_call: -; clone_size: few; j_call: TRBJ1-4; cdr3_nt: TGTGCCAGCAGCTTAGACGGGGGGAAGGGTCGCAAGGGGGAAAAACTGTTTTTT; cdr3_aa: CASSLDGGKGRKGEKLFF
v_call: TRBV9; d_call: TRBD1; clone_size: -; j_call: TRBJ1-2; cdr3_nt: TGTGCCAGCAGCTCACAGGACAGGGGATCGTATGGCTACACCTTC; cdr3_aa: CASSSQDRGSYGYTF
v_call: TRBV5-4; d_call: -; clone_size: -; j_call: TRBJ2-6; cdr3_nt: TGTGCCAGCATCGATGGCAGGGGCCTATCGGGGGCCAACGTCCTGACTTTC; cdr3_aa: CASIDGRGLSGANVLTF